These 31 T cell receptor beta chains were sequenced from one sample in a study of STAT5B mutations in CD4+ large granular lymphocyte leukemia (dated 2022 in TCRdb). Library prep was done by the immunoSEQ multiplex PCR assay. The table comes from immuneACCESS by way of TCRdb, which keeps in-frame sequences with V and J called. Part of the clones is missing from these tables; in studies checked, under half for an unresolved V gene and the rest for unknown reasons. The sample records over 35,000 clones, roughly 85% of which are singletons. Together, the top ten hold 1% to 1.5% of the sample. Sample: CD4+ T cells from blood buffy coats. The source is a human donor in good health.

This rearrangement joins TRBV6-5 to TRBJ2-4; the D is unclear. The V and J ends lost 5 bases and 2 bases respectively, with 13 bases between them. Germline V gene data show CDR1 as MNHEY and CDR2 as SVGAGI. This CDR3 contains 15 residues. The DNA for the CDR3 is TGTGCCAGCAGTCAAACATGGAGTACCAAAAACATTCAGTACTTC. This translates into CASSQTWSTKNIQYF.

This rearrangement joins TRBV7-9 to TRBJ2-7, with 9 bases that match TRBD1. Losses at the gene ends were 3 bases for V and 0 bases for J; bases not matched to a gene: 3. The CDR3 loop spans 15 amino acids. Germline V gives CDR1 SEHNR, CDR2 FQNEAQ (reference sequence). The CDR3 DNA reads as TGTGCCAGCAGCTTCGAGGGACAGGGCTCCTACGAGCAGTACTTC. Translating gives CASSFEGQGSYEQYF.

This clone appeared a single time. This chain connects TRBV2 to TRBJ1-5, with D uncertain. Germline loops: CDR1 SNHLY, CDR2 FYNNEI. This CDR3 comprises 14 residues. Trimming left V 2 bases short and J 7 bases short, with 12 bases between. DNA of the CDR3: TGTGCCAGCAGTGAACGACGCACAGAGCAGCCCCAGCATTTT. It encodes CASSERRTEQPQHF.

This chain uses TRBV2 with TRBJ1-5; 8 bases are shared with TRBD1. This CDR3 region has 14 residues. The J segment lost 6 bases and the V segment lost 6 bases, leaving 7 bases of the junction unmatched. Germline V lookup: CDR1 SNHLY, CDR2 FYNNEI. The CDR3 coding sequence is TGTGCCAGCAGAGGCGGGGACAGGAGTCAGCCCCAGCATTTT. Amino acid sequence: CASRGGDRSQPQHF.

V and J are TRBV19 and TRBJ2-3; D may be TRBD2 (5 bases). Trimming pared 5 bases from V and 8 bases from J, leaving 14 bases between. In germline, CDR1 is LNHDA, CDR2 SQIVND (reference sequence). CDR3 length: 13 residues. The CDR3 is CASSALTEGTQYF. The CDR3 nucleotides are TGTGCCAGTAGTGCGCTCACCGAGGGTACGCAGTATTTT.

The chain uses TRBV6-1 and TRBJ1-5; the D is unclear. CDR3 length: 14 residues. Trimming pared 1 base from V and 5 bases from J, leaving 9 bases between. The V gene's germline CDR1 is MNHNS and CDR2 SASEGT. CDR3 region: CASSEVGNHQPQHF. In nucleotides, the CDR3 is TGTGCCAGCAGTGAAGTCGGCAATCATCAGCCCCAGCATTTT.

This chain joins TRBV11-2 and TRBJ1-1; 8 positions match TRBD1. Germline V CDR1 and CDR2: SGHAT, FQNNGV. This CDR3 region has 14 residues. V was pared by 5 bases and J by 7 bases, with 9 bases of the junction left unmatched. The CDR3 is CASSPITGGGEAFF. CDR3 DNA: TGTGCCAGCAGCCCAATAACAGGGGGTGGTGAAGCTTTCTTT.

The chain combines TRBV27 with TRBJ2-7; possibly TRBD1 for D (6 bases). The CDR3 is made up of 15 amino acids. Germline CDR1 MNHEY, CDR2 SMNVEV (reference sequence). Trimming took 5 bases from V and 6 from J, leaving 20 bases between them. The CDR3, as DNA: TGTGCCAGCAGTACCCCGAGGGTAGGGGGAGTCGAGCAGTACTTC. Protein sequence: CASSTPRVGGVEQYF.

The V and J genes are TRBV27 and TRBJ2-5; D is tentatively TRBD1 or TRBD2 (5 bases each). The CDR3 loop spans 13 amino acids. Between the trimmed V and J ends, which lost 6 bases and 4 bases, there was a span of 12 bases. The germline V gene has CDR1 MNHEY and CDR2 SMNVEV (reference sequence). The CDR3 loop is CASRRDVGETQYF. The CDR3 DNA sequence: TGTGCCAGCAGGAGGGACGTAGGAGAGACCCAGTACTTC.

With respect to this clone: The same CDR3 is also encoded by other DNA sequences in this sample. The chain links TRBV9 to TRBJ2-5; 14 nucleotides match TRBD2. Germline V CDR1 and CDR2: SGDLS, YYNGEE. The CDR3 extends over 15 amino acids. V gave up 2 bases and J gave up 4 bases; unmatched junction bases: 1. In DNA, the CDR3 is TGTGCCAGCAGCGTCGGACTAGCGGGGGGAGAGACCCAGTACTTC. Translated, it gives CASSVGLAGGETQYF.

This clone was seen just once. The CDR3 loop is CASSLSPEGEQFF. For the CDR3, the DNA is TGTGCCAGCAGTTTATCCCCCGAGGGAGAGCAGTTCTTC. The rearrangement joins TRBV27 to TRBJ2-1, with a possible D match to TRBD2 (5 bases). The germline CDR1 and CDR2 sequences are MNHEY and SMNVEV (reference sequence). The CDR3 has 13 amino acids. Between the trimmed V and J ends, which lost 0 bases and 10 bases, there was a span of 10 bases.

The V call is TRBV5-1, the J call TRBJ2-6; D gene ambiguous. The CDR3 contains 14 residues. The germline V gene has CDR1 SGHRS and CDR2 YFSETQ. The V and J ends lost 4 bases and 4 bases respectively, with 9 bases between them. The DNA of the CDR3 is TGCGCCAGCAGCCCGAATGTCGGGGCCAACGTCCTGACTTTC. It specifies CASSPNVGANVLTF.

The gene calls are TRBV7-3 and TRBJ2-7; 8 bases are a match to TRBD1. The germline V gene has CDR1 SGHTA and CDR2 FQGTGA. The J segment lost 5 bases and the V segment lost 5 bases, leaving 11 bases of the junction unmatched. This CDR3 is built from 15 residues. Here the CDR3 DNA reads TGTGCCAGCAGCAAGGGGACAGGTTTAAGGGACGAGCAGTACTTC. It yields the protein CASSKGTGLRDEQYF.

The chain couples TRBV28 to TRBJ2-7, with 14 bases that match TRBD2. CDR3 length: 14 residues. Germline values: CDR1 MDHEN, CDR2 SYDVKM. V shed 4 bases and J 12 bases; nucleotides not matched to a gene: 8. CDR3 coding DNA: TGTGCCAGCAGTTCATACGGGACTAGCGGGAGTGCGTACTTC. Its protein product is CASSSYGTSGSAYF.

The chain uses TRBV10-3 and TRBJ2-1, with 12 bases lining up with TRBD2. The CDR3 consists of 15 residues. The junction had 4 bases not matched to a gene; V was cut back by 10 bases and J by 0 bases. Germline-derived CDR1 and CDR2 are ENHRY and SYGVKD. CDR3 loop: CATRTSGNSYNEQFF. CDR3 nucleotides: TGTGCCACCCGGACTAGCGGGAACTCCTACAATGAGCAGTTCTTC.

The J gene is TRBJ1-2, the V gene TRBV7-2; D gene unclear. In germline, CDR1 is SGHTA, CDR2 FQGNSA. CDR3 size: 14 residues. Trimming stripped 5 bases from V and 4 bases from J, with 14 bases between. For the CDR3, the DNA is TGTGCCAGCAGCCCCGCGGGAACCGTCTATGGCTACACCTTC. Amino acids: CASSPAGTVYGYTF.

J is TRBJ1-5 and V is TRBV19; TRBD1 might be the D (5 bases). There are 15 residues in the CDR3. Germline assignment: CDR1 LNHDA and CDR2 SQIVND (reference sequence). Trimming removed 4 bases at V and 0 bases at J, with 10 bases between. The CDR3 loop is CASSRQRYSNQPQHF. The CDR3 bases are TGTGCCAGTAGTAGACAGAGGTATAGCAATCAGCCCCAGCATTTT.

This clone came up once. The chain joins TRBV18 to TRBJ2-1; 7 bases map to TRBD2. This CDR3 contains 16 residues. Germline V gene sequence: CDR1 KGHSH, CDR2 LQKENI. With 2 bases clipped from V and 7 bases from J, the junction kept 11 bases outside the gene matches. CDR3 nucleotide sequence: TGTGCCAGCTCACCAGAACTCCAAGGGGAGGGGAATGAGCAGTTCTTC. Protein product: CASSPELQGEGNEQFF. Based on the CDR3 plus reference TRBV18 and TRBJ2-1, the full variable domain is NAGVMQNPRHLVRRRGQEARLRCSPMKGHSHVYWYRQLPEEGLKFMVYLQKENIIDESGMPKERFSAEFPKEGPSILRIQQVVRGDSAAYFCASSPELQGEGNEQFFGPGTRLTVL.

The rearrangement joins TRBV11-3 to TRBJ1-1; D is possibly TRBD1 (6 bases). The V and J ends lost 2 bases and 3 bases respectively, with 16 bases between them. The CDR3 sequence is 16 residues long. Germline V gene data show CDR1 as SGHNT and CDR2 as YENEEA. The CDR3 loop is CASSLTWTKGDTEAFF. CDR3 DNA: TGTGCCAGCAGCTTAACCTGGACGAAGGGGGACACTGAAGCTTTCTTT.

The gene calls are TRBV5-1 and TRBJ2-7; 8 nucleotides line up with TRBD1. This CDR3 has 13 residues. Germline CDR1 SGHRS, CDR2 YFSETQ. The trim removed 1 base at V and 4 bases at J, leaving 1 base unmatched. CDR3 loop: CASSLTGGYEQYF. The CDR3, as DNA: TGCGCCAGCAGCTTGACAGGGGGGTACGAGCAGTACTTC.

This clone was seen once. The chain employs TRBV11-3 and TRBJ2-2; TRBD1 aligns across 9 bases. V gave up 1 base and J gave up 6 bases; unmatched junction bases: 9. The germline gives CDR1 SGHNT, CDR2 YENEEA. This CDR3 has 17 amino acids. CDR3 nucleotides: TGTGCCAGCAGCTTAGGACGGGACAGGGACGTGTCCGGGGAGCTGTTTTTT. Translation gives CASSLGRDRDVSGELFF.

The CDR3 DNA is TGTGCCAGCAGCTCCCCCGGGACCCACCTCCAAGAGACCCAGTACTTC. It yields the protein CASSSPGTHLQETQYF. The chain joins TRBV28 to TRBJ2-5; D is possibly TRBD1 or TRBD2 (5 bases each). The CDR3 consists of 16 residues. Germline CDR1 reads MDHEN; CDR2 reads SYDVKM. Trimming stripped 6 bases from V and 1 base from J, with 18 bases between.

This chain links TRBV11-3 with TRBJ1-3; no clear D gene. The CDR3 sequence is 15 residues long. Looked up from germline, CDR1 is SGHNT and CDR2 is YENEEA. V was pared by 7 bases and J by 1 base, with 14 bases between. The CDR3: CASTTSGQSGNTIYF. Here the CDR3 DNA reads TGTGCCAGCACAACGTCGGGTCAGTCTGGAAACACCATATATTTT.

The rearrangement uses TRBV28 and TRBJ1-2, with D possibly being TRBD1 (5 bases). V lost 6 bases to trimming and J lost 0 bases, with 17 bases between them. Germline CDR1 reads MDHEN; CDR2 reads SYDVKM. There are 16 residues in the CDR3. CDR3 sequence reads: CASSPPGPRANYGYTF. CDR3 DNA sequence: TGTGCCAGCAGCCCTCCGGGACCGAGAGCTAACTATGGCTACACCTTC.

This chain connects TRBV5-6 to TRBJ2-7; 8 nucleotides match TRBD2. CDR3 length: 15 amino acids. Looked up from germline, CDR1 is SGHDT and CDR2 is YYEEEE. Unmatched junction bases numbered 4, after V lost 0 bases and J lost 2 bases. The CDR3 loop is CASSLEREPTYEQYF. The CDR3 bases are TGTGCCAGCAGCTTGGAGCGGGAGCCCACCTACGAGCAGTACTTC.

Of note for this clone: A junction boundary mismatches the germline segment, possibly from a read error. V usage is TRBV7-7 and J usage is TRBJ2-1; a weak D match, TRBD2 (6 bases). CDR3 size: 15 residues. The germline CDR1 and CDR2 sequences are SSHAT and FNYEAQ (reference sequence). The CDR3 nucleotides are TGTGCTAGCAGCCCGAGTAGCGGCACCTACAATGAGCAGTTCTTC. It yields the protein CASSPSSGTYNEQFF.

The chain combines TRBV6-1 with TRBJ1-5; possibly TRBD1 for D (5 bases). CDR1 is MNHNS and CDR2 is SASEGT in the germline V gene. CDR3 length: 14 amino acids. The germline V and J ends were trimmed by 2 bases and 2 bases, with 7 bases remaining between them. Here the CDR3 DNA reads TGTGCCAGCAGTGAACGGGGGGGCAATCAGCCCCAGCATTTT. Its protein product is CASSERGGNQPQHF.

This chain links TRBV5-1 with TRBJ1-4, with 8 positions matching TRBD1. Trimming removed 0 bases from V and 3 bases from J; junction bases left unmatched: 4. CDR3 length: 16 amino acids. Looked up from germline, CDR1 is SGHRS and CDR2 is YFSETQ. The CDR3 DNA sequence: TGCGCCAGCAGCTTGGGGACAGGGAGATCTAATGAAAAACTGTTTTTT. Its translation is CASSLGTGRSNEKLFF.

CDR3 bases: TGCAGCGCCCTAGACAGGGGGAACACTGAAGCTTTCTTT. It specifies CSALDRGNTEAFF. The chain has TRBV29-1 and TRBJ1-1; TRBD1 matches 8 bases. This CDR3 has 13 residues. Germline CDR1 is SQVTM and CDR2 is ANQGSEA. With V trimmed by 7 bases and J by 1 base, 5 bases remained unmatched. Full variable domain (remainder filled in from reference TRBV29-1 and TRBJ1-1): SAVISQKPSRDICQRGTSLTIQCQVDSQVTMMFWYRQQPGQSLTLIATANQGSEATYESGFVIDKFPISRPNLTFSTLTVSNMSPEDSSIYLCSALDRGNTEAFFGQGTRLTVV.

This clone was seen only a few times. This rearrangement joins TRBV5-4 to TRBJ2-7; TRBD1 might be the D (6 bases). The V and J ends lost 7 bases and 0 bases respectively, with 11 bases between them. Germline V lookup: CDR1 SGHNT, CDR2 YYREEE (reference sequence). The CDR3 sequence is 13 residues long. CDR3 DNA sequence: TGTGCCAGCTCCGGGACATCCTCCTACGAGCAGTACTTC. Protein product: CASSGTSSYEQYF.

This clone was observed a handful of times. V and J are TRBV7-9 and TRBJ1-2; D gene unclear. Germline-derived CDR1 and CDR2 are SEHNR and FQNEAQ (reference sequence). This CDR3 is built from 14 residues. Trimming stripped 0 bases from V and 4 bases from J, with 9 bases between. In nucleotides, the CDR3 is TGTGCCAGCAGCTTAGCGGTAGAGGCCTATGGCTACACCTTC. This sequence encodes CASSLAVEAYGYTF.